This T cell receptor (beta chain) derives from a study of control samples from healthy donors and cancer patients. Libraries were prepared by immunoSEQ multiplex PCR; TCRdb keeps only in-frame clonotypes and omits some of them. The data contain around 94,000 clones, 90% of them seen just once; the ten biggest clones take up around 3.5%. The CDR3 extends over 13 amino acids. Trimming took off 4 bases at V and 6 bases at J, with 9 bases between the two ends. Germline CDR1 is MGHDK and CDR2 is SYGVNS. The chain joins TRBV25-1 to TRBJ1-4, with D unclear. The receptor comes from a woman aged 18-35 years in good health. Sequencing was carried out using blood. In DNA, the CDR3 is TGTGCCAGCAGTGCCAGGACGGATGAAAAACTGTTTTTT. Protein: CASSARTDEKLFF.